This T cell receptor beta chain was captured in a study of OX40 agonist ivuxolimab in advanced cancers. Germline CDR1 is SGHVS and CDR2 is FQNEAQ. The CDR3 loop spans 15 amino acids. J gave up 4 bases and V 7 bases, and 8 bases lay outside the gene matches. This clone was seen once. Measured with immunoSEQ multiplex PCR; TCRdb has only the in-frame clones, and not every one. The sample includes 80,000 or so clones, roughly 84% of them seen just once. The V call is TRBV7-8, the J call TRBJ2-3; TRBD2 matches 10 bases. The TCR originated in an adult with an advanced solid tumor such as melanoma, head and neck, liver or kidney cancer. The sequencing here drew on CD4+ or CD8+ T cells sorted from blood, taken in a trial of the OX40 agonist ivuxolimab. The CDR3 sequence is CASNIAGGSADTQYF. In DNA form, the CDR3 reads TGTGCCAGCAACATAGCGGGGGGTAGTGCAGATACGCAGTATTTT.